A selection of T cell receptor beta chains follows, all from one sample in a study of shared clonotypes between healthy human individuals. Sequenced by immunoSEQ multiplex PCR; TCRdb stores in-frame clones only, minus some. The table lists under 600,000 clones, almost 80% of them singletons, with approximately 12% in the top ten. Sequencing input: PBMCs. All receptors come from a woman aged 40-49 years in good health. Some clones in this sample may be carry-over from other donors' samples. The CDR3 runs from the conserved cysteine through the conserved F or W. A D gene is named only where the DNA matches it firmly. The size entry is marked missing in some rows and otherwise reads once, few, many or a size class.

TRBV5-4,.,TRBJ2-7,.,TGTGCCAGCAGCTTGGATCAGGGGATGGGCGAGCAGTACTTC,CASSLDQGMGEQYF
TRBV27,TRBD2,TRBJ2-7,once,TGTGCCAGCAGTTCCCGGACAGGATCGGGACTAGCGGGACGATCCTACGAGCAGTACTTC,CASSSRTGSGLAGRSYEQYF
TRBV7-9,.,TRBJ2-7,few,TGTGCCAGCAGCTTAGCCGGGACCGAGGCCTACGAGCAGTACTTC,CASSLAGTEAYEQYF
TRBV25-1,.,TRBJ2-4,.,TGTGCCAGCCCTGACGGGACCCCCAAAAACATTCAGTACTTC,CASPDGTPKNIQYF
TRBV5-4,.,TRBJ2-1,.,TGTGCCAGCAGCTTGGGGGGAGCAGCCATGGGTGAGCAGTTCTTC,CASSLGGAAMGEQFF
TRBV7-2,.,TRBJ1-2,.,TGTGCCAGCAGCTTAGTCGGGGGCGCGGGCTATGGCTACACCTTC,CASSLVGGAGYGYTF
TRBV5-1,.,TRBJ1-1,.,TGCGCCAGCAAAGTGGCCCCCGCGGTTGGCACTGAAGCTTTCTTT,CASKVAPAVGTEAFF
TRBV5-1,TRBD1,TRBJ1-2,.,TGCGCCAGCAGCTTTGAGGGGGCGGAATTCTATGGCTACACCTTC,CASSFEGAEFYGYTF
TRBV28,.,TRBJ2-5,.,TGTGCCAGCAGTTTAGGGGACAACCAGTACTTC,CASSLGDNQYF
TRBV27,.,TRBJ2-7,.,TGTGCCAGCAGTTTATTCCCCACAAGGGAAGGCGAGCAGTACTTC,CASSLFPTREGEQYF
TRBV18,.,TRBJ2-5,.,TGTGCCAGCTCACCTCCAAATGGGGGGGAGACCCAGTACTTC,CASSPPNGGETQYF
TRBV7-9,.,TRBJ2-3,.,TGTGCCAGCAGCTTAGGGGACACCACAGATACGCAGTATTTT,CASSLGDTTDTQYF
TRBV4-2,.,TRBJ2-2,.,TGTGCCAGCAGCCAAGACCGGGACACAACCACCGGGGAGCTGTTTTTT,CASSQDRDTTTGELFF
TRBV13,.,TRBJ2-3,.,TGTGCCAGCAGCTTAGGGACCCGCACAGATACGCAGTATTTT,CASSLGTRTDTQYF
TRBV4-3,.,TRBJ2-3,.,TGCGCCAGCAGCCAAGACTGGGGGCTAGCGGCAAGCACAGATACGCAGTATTTT,CASSQDWGLAASTDTQYF
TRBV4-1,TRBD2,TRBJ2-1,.,TGCGCCAGCAGCCAAGGGGGGGGAGGGGAGCAGTTCTTC,CASSQGGGGEQFF
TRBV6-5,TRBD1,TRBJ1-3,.,TGTGCCAGCAGTTACGGACAGGGAAAAAACACCATATATTTT,CASSYGQGKNTIYF
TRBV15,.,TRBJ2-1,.,TGTGCCACCAGCAGAGCTGCTGCCTCCTACAATGAGCAGTTCTTC,CATSRAAASYNEQFF